The 12 T cell receptor beta chains given below trace back to one sample, sequenced in a study of blood T cell repertoires in COVID-19. Some clones are missing from TCRdb's copy, which holds only in-frame ones; the method was immunoSEQ multiplex PCR. The sample includes about 190,000 clones, roughly 80% of them seen just once. The material sequenced was peripheral blood. Receptor source: a human donor in a cohort sampled during active COVID-19.

The chain couples TRBV11-2 to TRBJ1-2; D remains unclear. With 5 bases removed from V and 6 bases from J, the gap between germline ends came to 22 bases. The CDR3 length is 16 residues. Germline CDR1 is SGHAT and CDR2 is FQNNGV. This CDR3 is CASSPILGSRMHGYTF. DNA for the CDR3: TGTGCCAGCAGCCCGATCCTCGGGTCGCGGATGCATGGCTACACCTTC. The entire variable domain, with the rest obtained from reference TRBV11-2 and TRBJ1-2, is as follows: EAGVAQSPRYKIIEKRQSVAFWCNPISGHATLYWYQQILGQGPKLLIQFQNNGVVDDSQLPKDRFSAERLKGVDSTLKIQPAKLEDSAVYLCASSPILGSRMHGYTFGSGTRLTVV.

The chain has TRBV12-5 and TRBJ1-1, with 10 bases fitting TRBD1. This CDR3 contains 16 residues. Germline values: CDR1 LGHNT, CDR2 FRNRAP. V shed 6 bases, J shed 4 bases, and the junction held 11 bases outside the gene matches. The CDR3 DNA reads TGTGCTAGTGGGGATCCTTGGGGACAGGGGCCCACTGAAGCTTTCTTT. Translated, it gives CASGDPWGQGPTEAFF.

The rearrangement joins TRBV3-1 (or the pseudogene TRBV3-2) to TRBJ1-3; D remains unclear. Germline V gene lookup returns CDR1 LGHDT and CDR2 YNNKEL (reference sequence). V was cut by 3 bases and J by 0 bases, with 6 bases left in between. This CDR3 spans 14 amino acids. The CDR3 sequence: CASSQSYSGNTIYF. The DNA for the CDR3 is TGTGCCAGCAGCCAGAGTTACTCTGGAAACACCATATATTTT.

The gene calls are TRBV5-1 and TRBJ2-1; possibly TRBD2 for D (5 bases). Trimming pared 4 bases from V and 9 bases from J, leaving 14 bases between. This CDR3 has 13 residues. Looked up from germline, CDR1 is SGHRS and CDR2 is YFSETQ. The CDR3 bases are TGCGCCAGCAGCAGACCGGGATCCAGTGAGCAGTTCTTC. Its translation: CASSRPGSSEQFF.

V usage is TRBV18 and J usage is TRBJ2-2; a possible D gene is TRBD2 (6 bases). Germline-derived CDR1 and CDR2 are KGHSH and LQKENI. The CDR3 runs 16 residues. The V end was cut by 4 bases, the J end by 4 bases, with 16 bases between. The chain's CDR3 is CASSRSNLGGTGELFF. DNA of the CDR3: TGTGCCAGCTCACGTTCGAACTTGGGGGGCACCGGGGAGCTGTTTTTT.

The chain recombines TRBV4-1 with TRBJ1-1, with 7 bases identical to TRBD1. The ends lost 0 bases at V and 0 bases at J; junction bases unmatched: 4. CDR3 size: 16 residues. The germline V gene has CDR1 MGHRA and CDR2 YSYEKL. CDR3 in DNA: TGCGCCAGCAGCCAAGACAGGGGGACAGTGAACACTGAAGCTTTCTTT. Its translation is CASSQDRGTVNTEAFF.

This chain links TRBV7-9 with TRBJ2-1, with 7 bases fitting TRBD1. Germline CDR1 is SEHNR and CDR2 is FQNEAQ (reference sequence). This CDR3 contains 15 residues. V lost 2 bases, J lost 8 bases, and 9 bases stayed unmatched. The CDR3 DNA reads TGTGCCAGCAGCTTAAACCGACAGGGTAGGGATGAGCAGTTCTTC. Its translation is CASSLNRQGRDEQFF. The whole variable domain, remainder taken from reference TRBV7-9 and TRBJ2-1, is DTGVSQNPRHKITKRGQNVTFRCDPISEHNRLYWYRQTLGQGPEFLTYFQNEAQLEKSRLLSDRFSAERPKGSFSTLEIQRTEQGDSAMYLCASSLNRQGRDEQFFGPGTRLTVL.

DNA of the CDR3: TGCGCCAGCAGCCCGGGAGGCAGGTCGGGGCTGTTCTTC. Translation gives CASSPGGRSGLFF. The chain joins TRBV5-1 to TRBJ2-1, with 7 nucleotides matching TRBD2. CDR3 size: 13 residues. Germline CDR1 SGHRS, CDR2 YFSETQ. V lost 4 bases and J lost 15; bases outside the gene matches: 13. The full variable domain, rest sourced from reference TRBV5-1 and TRBJ2-1, is KAGVTQTPRYLIKTRGQQVTLSCSPISGHRSVSWYQQTPGQGLQFLFEYFSETQRNKGNFPGRFSGRQFSNSRSEMNVSTLELGDSALYLCASSPGGRSGLFFGPGTRLTVL.

The rearrangement links TRBV4-2 to TRBJ2-5; D uncertain. CDR1 and CDR2 (germline): LGHNA, YNFKEQ. This CDR3 contains 13 residues. V dropped 0 bases and J dropped 4 bases, with 6 bases sitting between them. The CDR3 spells CASSQDIGETQYF. The CDR3 region has the DNA TGTGCCAGCAGCCAAGATATCGGAGAGACCCAGTACTTC.

The chain is built from TRBV7-2 and TRBJ2-7; the match to TRBD2 covers 8 bases. This CDR3 spans 16 amino acids. Per germline, CDR1 SGHTA and CDR2 FQGNSA. Losses at the gene ends were 5 bases for V and 1 base for J; bases not matched to a gene: 10. CDR3 sequence reads: CASSRMKTSESYEQYF. For the CDR3, the DNA is TGTGCCAGCAGCCGGATGAAGACTAGCGAATCCTACGAGCAGTACTTC.

The chain links TRBV28 to TRBJ1-2; D perhaps matches TRBD1 (5 bases). This CDR3 is built from 12 residues. Looked up from germline, CDR1 is MDHEN and CDR2 is SYDVKM. V dropped 8 bases and J dropped 4 bases, with 11 bases sitting between them. The CDR3 loop reads CASGDGGYGYTF. The CDR3 bases are TGTGCCAGCGGAGACGGGGGCTATGGCTACACCTTC.

The chain is built from TRBV18 and TRBJ2-7; D perhaps matches TRBD2 (6 bases). V lost 2 bases and J lost 2, with 10 bases in between. The CDR3 consists of 14 residues. Germline V gives CDR1 KGHSH, CDR2 LQKENI. The CDR3 nucleotides read TGTGCCAGCTCACCAGAGCGGGTAACCTACGAGCAGTACTTC. Translation gives CASSPERVTYEQYF.